This TCR beta chain came from a study of cytomegalovirus exposure and HLA in healthy donors. The primer mix had 60 Vbeta and 13 Jbeta primers. The method was immunoSEQ multiplex PCR; TCRdb's version includes in-frame clones alone and lacks a portion of them. The table has roughly 180,000 clones, approximately 85% seen once. The CDR3 length is 13 residues. Trimming cost V 5 bases and J 8 bases, with 12 bases left between them. Germline V gene data show CDR1 as MNHEY and CDR2 as SMNVEV (reference sequence). Study-wide points: Certain sequence variants were highly shared and formed a cluster, and this cluster was likely a sequencing artifact. Productive status was seen about 87% or about 30% of the time for most TCR beta V segments in an earlier analysis.

On this clone itself: Its antigen is unidentified.

The receptor's source is a man younger than 30 in good health and CMV-seropositive. Sequencing was performed on PBMCs. V gene TRBV27 combines with J gene TRBJ1-4; D is perhaps TRBD1 (5 bases). CDR3 DNA: TGTGCCAGCAGTCGACAGTTAGAGGAAAAACTGTTTTTT. Its protein is CASSRQLEEKLFF.